The 3 T cell receptor beta chains given below trace back to one sample, sequenced in a study of blood T cells in healthy people across ages. Then a second PCR, running roughly 7 to 11 cycles, was carried out with a sample-barcoded 5' primer and a J-beta primer mix. TCRdb used MiXCR to reprocess the 5' RACE reads, holding one entry per CDR3 protein. This table has roughly 1.6 million distinct CDR3 sequences, 34% appearing once. Sequenced input: blood. The receptors were sampled from a woman under 40 in good health.

This clonotype was counted between two and nine times. This chain joins TRBV20-1 and TRBJ1-5, with D possibly matching TRBD1 (5 bases). The V gene lost 0 bases and the J gene lost 3 bases, with 12 bases spanning the gap. Per germline, CDR1 DFQATT and CDR2 SNEGSKA (reference sequence). The CDR3 loop spans 15 amino acids. CDR3 sequence reads: CSAREPGQLNQPQHF. DNA for the CDR3: TGCAGTGCTAGAGAACCCGGACAACTCAATCAGCCCCAGCATTTT.

The chain is built from TRBV5-1 and TRBJ2-5; TRBD1 matches at 11 bases. The DNA matches TRBJ2-7 better at its end, which makes the J call doubtful. CDR1 SGHRS and CDR2 YFSETQ come from the germline V gene. This CDR3 has 16 amino acids. CDR3 loop: CASSYSGQGATYEQYF. The CDR3 DNA follows: TGCGCCAGCAGCTACTCCGGACAGGGGGCGACGTACGAGCAGTACTTC.

The rearrangement joins TRBV12-3 or TRBV12-4 to TRBJ2-1, with 8 positions matching TRBD1. The CDR3 is 15 amino acids. Trimming cost V 1 base and J 7 bases; bases outside gene matches: 6. The CDR3 nucleotides are TGTGCCAGCAGTTTAGGGACAGGGCGAAGGAATGAGCAGTTCTTC. Translating it yields CASSLGTGRRNEQFF.